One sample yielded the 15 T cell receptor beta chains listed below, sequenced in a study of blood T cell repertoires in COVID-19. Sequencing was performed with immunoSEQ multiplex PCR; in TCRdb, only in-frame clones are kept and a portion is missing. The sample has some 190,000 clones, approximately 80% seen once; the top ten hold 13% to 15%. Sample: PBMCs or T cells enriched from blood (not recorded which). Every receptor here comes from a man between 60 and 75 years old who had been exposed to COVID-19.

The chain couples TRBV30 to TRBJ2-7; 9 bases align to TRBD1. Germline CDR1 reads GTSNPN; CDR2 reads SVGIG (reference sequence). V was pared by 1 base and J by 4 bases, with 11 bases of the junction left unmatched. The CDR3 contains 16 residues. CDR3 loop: CAWSGPPQGAGYEQYF. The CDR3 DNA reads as TGTGCCTGGAGTGGGCCACCACAGGGGGCGGGATACGAGCAGTACTTC.

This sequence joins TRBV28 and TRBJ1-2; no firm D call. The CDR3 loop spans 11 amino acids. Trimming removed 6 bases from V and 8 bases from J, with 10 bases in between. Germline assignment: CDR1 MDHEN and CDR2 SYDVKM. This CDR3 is CASRWTGGYTF. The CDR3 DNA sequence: TGTGCCAGCAGGTGGACTGGCGGCTACACCTTC.

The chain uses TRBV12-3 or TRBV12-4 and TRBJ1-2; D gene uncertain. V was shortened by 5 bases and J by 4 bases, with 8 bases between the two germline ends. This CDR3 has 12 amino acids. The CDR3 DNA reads TGTGCCAGCAGTAGCGACGGCTATGGCTACACCTTC. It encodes CASSSDGYGYTF.

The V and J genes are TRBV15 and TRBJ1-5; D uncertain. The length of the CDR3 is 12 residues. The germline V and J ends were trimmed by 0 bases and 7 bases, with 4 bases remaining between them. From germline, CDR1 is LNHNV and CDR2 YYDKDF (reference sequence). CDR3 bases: TGTGCCACCAGCAGAGAGCGCCAGCCCCAGCATTTT. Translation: CATSRERQPQHF.

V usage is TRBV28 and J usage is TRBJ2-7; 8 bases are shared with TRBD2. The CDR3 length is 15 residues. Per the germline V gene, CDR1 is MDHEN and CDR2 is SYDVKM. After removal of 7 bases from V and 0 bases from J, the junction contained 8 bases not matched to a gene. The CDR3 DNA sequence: TGTGCCAGCACAACAGCCGGGGGGGGCTCCTACGAGCAGTACTTC. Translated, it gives CASTTAGGGSYEQYF.

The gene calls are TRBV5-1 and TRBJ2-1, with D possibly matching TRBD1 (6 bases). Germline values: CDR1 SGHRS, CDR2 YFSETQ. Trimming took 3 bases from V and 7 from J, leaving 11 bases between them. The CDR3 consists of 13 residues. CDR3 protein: CASSSQGRNEQFF. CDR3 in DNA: TGCGCCAGCAGCTCACAGGGTCGGAATGAGCAGTTCTTC.

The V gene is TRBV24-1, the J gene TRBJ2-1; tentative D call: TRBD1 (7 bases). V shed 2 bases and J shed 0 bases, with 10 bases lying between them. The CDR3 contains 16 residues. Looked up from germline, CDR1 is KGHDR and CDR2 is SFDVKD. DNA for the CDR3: TGTGCCACCAGTGATTCCCAGGGGGGCTCCTACAATGAGCAGTTCTTC. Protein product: CATSDSQGGSYNEQFF.

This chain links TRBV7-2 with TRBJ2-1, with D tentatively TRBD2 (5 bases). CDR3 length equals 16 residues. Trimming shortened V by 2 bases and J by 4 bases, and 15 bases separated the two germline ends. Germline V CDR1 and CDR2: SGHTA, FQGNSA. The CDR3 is CASSLRDLALYNEQFF. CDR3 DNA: TGTGCCAGCAGCTTACGTGACTTAGCGCTATACAATGAGCAGTTCTTC.

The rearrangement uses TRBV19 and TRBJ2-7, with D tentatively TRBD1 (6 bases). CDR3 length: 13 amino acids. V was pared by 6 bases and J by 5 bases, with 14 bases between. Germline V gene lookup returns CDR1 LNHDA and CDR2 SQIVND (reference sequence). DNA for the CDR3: TGTGCCAGTAGAGAGGACAGTGCGGACGAGCAGTACTTC. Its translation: CASREDSADEQYF.

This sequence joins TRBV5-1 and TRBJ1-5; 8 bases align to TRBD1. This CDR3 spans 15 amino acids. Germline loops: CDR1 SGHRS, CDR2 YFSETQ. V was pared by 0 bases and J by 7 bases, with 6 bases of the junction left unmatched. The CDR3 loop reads CASSLGDRGGQPQHF. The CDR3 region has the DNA TGCGCCAGCAGCTTGGGAGACAGGGGAGGCCAGCCCCAGCATTTT. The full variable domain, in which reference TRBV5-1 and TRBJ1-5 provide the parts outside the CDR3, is KAGVTQTPRYLIKTRGQQVTLSCSPISGHRSVSWYQQTPGQGLQFLFEYFSETQRNKGNFPGRFSGRQFSNSRSEMNVSTLELGDSALYLCASSLGDRGGQPQHFGDGTRLSIL.

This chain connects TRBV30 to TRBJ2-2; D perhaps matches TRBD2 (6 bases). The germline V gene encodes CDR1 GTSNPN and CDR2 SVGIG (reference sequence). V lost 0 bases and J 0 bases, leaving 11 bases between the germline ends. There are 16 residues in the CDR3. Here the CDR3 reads CAWSVLLAANTGELFF. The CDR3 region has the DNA TGTGCCTGGAGTGTACTACTAGCCGCGAACACCGGGGAGCTGTTTTTT. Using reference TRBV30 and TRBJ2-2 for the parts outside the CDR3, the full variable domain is SQTIHQWPATLVQPVGSPLSLECTVEGTSNPNLYWYRQAAGRGLQLLFYSVGIGQISSEVPQNLSASRPQDRQFILSSKKLLLSDSGFYLCAWSVLLAANTGELFFGEGSRLTVL.

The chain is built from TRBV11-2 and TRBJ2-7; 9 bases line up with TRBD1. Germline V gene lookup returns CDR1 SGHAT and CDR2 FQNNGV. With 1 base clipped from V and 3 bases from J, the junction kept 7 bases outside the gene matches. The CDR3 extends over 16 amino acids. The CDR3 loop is CASSLGDRVVDYEQYF. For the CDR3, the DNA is TGTGCCAGCAGCTTAGGGGACAGGGTGGTCGACTACGAGCAGTACTTC. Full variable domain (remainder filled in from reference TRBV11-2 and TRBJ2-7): EAGVAQSPRYKIIEKRQSVAFWCNPISGHATLYWYQQILGQGPKLLIQFQNNGVVDDSQLPKDRFSAERLKGVDSTLKIQPAKLEDSAVYLCASSLGDRVVDYEQYFGPGTRLTVT.

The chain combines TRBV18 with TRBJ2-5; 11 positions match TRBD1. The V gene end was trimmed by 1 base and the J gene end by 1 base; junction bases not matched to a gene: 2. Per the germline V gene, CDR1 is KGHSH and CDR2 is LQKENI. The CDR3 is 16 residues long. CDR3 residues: CASSPLGTGGQETQYF. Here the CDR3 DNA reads TGTGCCAGCTCACCACTCGGGACAGGGGGCCAAGAGACCCAGTACTTC. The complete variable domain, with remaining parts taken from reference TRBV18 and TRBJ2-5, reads NAGVMQNPRHLVRRRGQEARLRCSPMKGHSHVYWYRQLPEEGLKFMVYLQKENIIDESGMPKERFSAEFPKEGPSILRIQQVVRGDSAAYFCASSPLGTGGQETQYFGPGTRLLVL.

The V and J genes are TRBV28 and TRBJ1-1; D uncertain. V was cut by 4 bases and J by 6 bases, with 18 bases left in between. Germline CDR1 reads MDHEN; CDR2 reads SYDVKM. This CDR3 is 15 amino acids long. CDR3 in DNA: TGTGCCAGCAGTTACGATAACAGCCGAGACGCTGAAGCTTTCTTT. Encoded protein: CASSYDNSRDAEAFF. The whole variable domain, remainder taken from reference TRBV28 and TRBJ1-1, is DVKVTQSSRYLVKRTGEKVFLECVQDMDHENMFWYRQDPGLGLRLIYFSYDVKMKEKGDIPEGYSVSREKKERFSLILESASTNQTSMYLCASSYDNSRDAEAFFGQGTRLTVV.

The DNA for the CDR3 is TGTGCCAGCAGTTTCCCACCAGCAAACAGCCGGGTAGCGGGGACCTACGAGCAGTACTTC. Residues: CASSFPPANSRVAGTYEQYF. The chain links TRBV6-2 or TRBV6-3 to TRBJ2-7; 8 positions agree with TRBD2. The V gene end was trimmed by 4 bases and the J gene end by 2 bases; junction bases not matched to a gene: 22. The germline CDR1 and CDR2 sequences are MNHEY and SVGEGT. The CDR3 sequence is 20 residues long.